The rows below give T cell receptor beta chains drawn from one sample of a study of read filtering for tumor transcriptome and immune sequencing. TCRdb re-called the reads through MiXCR, storing one row per CDR3 protein. Of around 35,000 distinct CDR3 sequences listed, roughly an eighth are singletons. Specimen: a population of CD138-negative cells sorted from bone marrow. The receptors stem from a donor at least 40 years old with multiple myeloma. The CDR3 runs from the conserved cysteine through the conserved F or W. The D gene is left open where the match is weak. Size values are once, few and many counts, or a class for expanded clones, and some rows have none.

d_gene	j_gene	abundance	v_gene	len	CDR3aa	CDR3nt
.	TRBJ2-7	many	TRBV6-6	11	CASSDLYEQYF	TGTGCCAGCAGTGACCTCTACGAGCAGTACTTC
TRBD2	TRBJ2-1	many	TRBV25-1	15	CASSERLAGLNEQFF	TGTGCCAGCAGTGAAAGACTAGCGGGTTTGAATGAGCAGTTCTTC
.	TRBJ1-5	many	TRBV28	15	CASESLTGGNQPQHF	TGTGCCAGCGAATCTCTAACGGGAGGGAATCAGCCCCAGCATTTT
.	TRBJ2-7	many	TRBV11-2	14	CASSLDASYYEQYF	TGTGCCAGCAGCTTAGATGCCAGCTACTACGAGCAGTACTTC
.	TRBJ1-1	many	TRBV5-4	15	CASSLEVTGSTEAFF	TGTGCCAGCAGCTTAGAAGTTACAGGGTCCACTGAAGCTTTCTTT
TRBD1	TRBJ2-2	many	TRBV29-1	14	CSSRDRGNTGELFF	TGCAGCAGCAGGGACAGGGGTAACACCGGGGAGCTGTTTTTT
.	TRBJ2-3	many	TRBV5-1	17	CASSHVPPDEGFGTQYF	TGCGCCAGCAGCCACGTACCCCCAGATGAGGGGTTCGGTACGCAGTATTTT
TRBD2	TRBJ2-1	many	TRBV10-3	17	CAIRPGTSGSSYNEQFF	TGTGCCATCAGACCCGGGACTAGCGGGAGCTCCTACAATGAGCAGTTCTTC
.	TRBJ2-1	.	TRBV20-1	15	CSARDLASSYDEQFF	TGCAGTGCTAGAGATCTAGCGAGTTCCTACGATGAGCAGTTCTTC
.	TRBJ2-1	many	TRBV2	11	CASTYSNEQFF	TGTGCCAGCACCTACAGTAATGAGCAGTTCTTC
.	TRBJ2-2	.	TRBV15	15	CATSRESQGSGELLF	TGTGCCACCAGCAGAGAATCGCAGGGATCCGGAGAGCTGCTTTTT
TRBD1	TRBJ1-1	many	TRBV5-6	14	CASTVRDRDTEAFF	TGTGCCAGCACTGTCCGGGACAGAGACACTGAAGCTTTCTTT
TRBD1	TRBJ1-5	many	TRBV30	14	CAWTPGQGYQPQHF	TGTGCCTGGACCCCGGGACAGGGTTATCAGCCCCAGCATTTT
.	TRBJ1-1	many	TRBV3-1	13	CASSQKGNTEAFF	TGTGCCAGCAGCCAAAAGGGGAACACTGAAGCTTTCTTT
.	TRBJ1-1	many	TRBV27	15	CASRFSTGLNTEAFF	TGTGCCAGCAGGTTTTCTACAGGGTTGAACACTGAAGCTTTCTTT
.	TRBJ1-4	many	TRBV6-2/TRBV6-3	14	CASSYAAGSEKLFF	TGTGCCAGCAGTTACGCGGCGGGGAGTGAAAAACTGTTTTTT
TRBD1	TRBJ1-1	many	TRBV18	15	CASNVRQGMNTEAFF	TGTGCCAGCAACGTCCGACAGGGCATGAACACTGAAGCTTTCTTT